Listed below are T cell receptor beta chains from one sample, sequenced in a study of post-analysis software for immune sequencing data. One entry per CDR3 protein results from TCRdb running MiXCR on the PCR reads. The sample has about 430,000 distinct CDR3 sequences; over 30% are singletons. The sequenced material came from blood. The source of these receptors is a girl aged 2 to 9 with multiple sclerosis. CDR3s include the opening cysteine and the closing phenylalanine or tryptophan. A D gene is named only where the DNA matches it firmly. Size tells how often a clone was seen (once, few, many) or the class of an expanded clone, and some rows leave it out.

d_call j_call v_call clone_size cdr3_length cdr3_nt cdr3_aa
- TRBJ1-2 TRBV29-1 few 16 TGCAGCGTTGTCGACGGGGGGCGCGGGGAAAACTATGGCTACACCTTC CSVVDGGRGENYGYTF
- TRBJ2-1 TRBV28 few 14 TGTGCCAGCTTCTCCGGAATAACCCTCAATGAGCAGTTCTTC CASFSGITLNEQFF
- TRBJ1-6 TRBV5-5 - 18 TGTGCCAGCAGCTTATTTATCGGATGGAACGCCGCGGGCTCACCCCTCCACTTT CASSLFIGWNAAGSPLHF
TRBD2 TRBJ2-1 TRBV7-3 few 15 TGTGCCAGCAGGGTGAGCGGGAGCTCCTACAATGAGCAGTTCTTC CASRVSGSSYNEQFF
- TRBJ1-1 TRBV5-1 - 15 TGCGCCAGCAGCTTGGCCGGGGGTCGGGTCACTGAAACTTTCTTT CASSLAGGRVTETFF
TRBD1 TRBJ2-1 TRBV11-2 few 14 TGTGCCAGCAGACGCCCGGGACAGTACAATGAGCAGTTCTTC CASRRPGQYNEQFF
- TRBJ1-1 TRBV10-3 - 14 TGTGCCATCAGTCCCGATCGGGAACTCACTGAAGCTTTCTTT CAISPDRELTEAFF
- TRBJ2-7 TRBV29-1 - 13 TGCAGCGTTTCCGGCCTTGTGGGTTGCGAGCAGTACTTC CSVSGLVGCEQYF
- TRBJ2-5 TRBV9 - 16 TGTGCCAGCAGCCCTTTATCGGGCAGGGTGGGGGAGACCCAGTACTTC CASSPLSGRVGETQYF
- TRBJ2-1 TRBV12-3/TRBV12-4 - 14 TGTGCCACCAACGGGCTACTAAACTACAATGAGCAGTTCTTC CATNGLLNYNEQFF
- TRBJ2-1 TRBV7-3 - 14 TGTGCCAGCAGCCCAGGACACGGGAACAATGAGCAGTTCTTC CASSPGHGNNEQFF
TRBD2 TRBJ2-1 TRBV29-1 - 17 TGCAGCGTTGAAGATCCCACTAGCGGGGGTCCTTACAATGAGCAGTTCTTC CSVEDPTSGGPYNEQFF
TRBD2 TRBJ2-1 TRBV5-6 - 15 TGTGCCAGCAGCTTCCTGACTAGCGGTTACAATGAGCAGTTCTTC CASSFLTSGYNEQFF
TRBD1 TRBJ1-5 TRBV25-1 few 16 TGTGCCAGCAGTGGAACCGGGACAGGGGGCCCTCAGCCCCAGCATTTT CASSGTGTGGPQPQHF
- TRBJ2-3 TRBV28 once 12 TGTGCCAACAGTTCGACCGTTCTTACGCAGTATTTT CANSSTVLTQYF
- TRBJ2-7 TRBV7-3 - 16 TGTGCCAGCAGCTTAAGGGGGGCTAGCGGAGATTACGAGCAGTACTTC CASSLRGASGDYEQYF
- TRBJ2-6 TRBV29-1 - 13 TGCAGCGTTGGTCGCTCTGGGGCCAACGTCCTGACTTTC CSVGRSGANVLTF
TRBD2 TRBJ2-5 TRBV5-1 - 14 TGCGCCAGCAGCATAACTAGCGGGGGAGAGACCCAGTACTTC CASSITSGGETQYF
TRBD2 TRBJ2-1 TRBV27 - 16 TGTGCCAGCAGTCCCCCAGCTAGCGGGAGGTACAATGAGCAGTTCTTC CASSPPASGRYNEQFF
- TRBJ1-2 TRBV13 - 12 TGTGCCAGCAGTGGACGATACTATGGCTACACCTTC CASSGRYYGYTF
- TRBJ2-1 TRBV28 - 15 TGTGCCAGCCTCGGACACCGCCTCTCCTACAATGAGCAGTTCTTC CASLGHRLSYNEQFF
TRBD1 TRBJ1-5 TRBV11-2 few 13 TGTGCCAGCAGTTGGACAGGGGAACAGCCCCAGCATTTT CASSWTGEQPQHF
- TRBJ2-5 TRBV7-9 few 11 TGTGCCAGCAGCTTAGTCCAGACCCAGTACTTC CASSLVQTQYF
- TRBJ2-5 TRBV28 few 15 TGTGCCAGCAGTTTAGGGACCCCGAACCAAGAGACCCAGTACTTC CASSLGTPNQETQYF
TRBD1 TRBJ2-7 TRBV12-3/TRBV12-4 - 14 TGTGCCAGCAGCGGCCGGACAGGGTTCTACGAGCAGTACTTC CASSGRTGFYEQYF
- TRBJ1-2 TRBV6-5 - 13 TGTGCCAGCAGTTGGGGGGGTGTTCATGGCTGCACCTTC CASSWGGVHGCTF
TRBD1 TRBJ2-6 TRBV11-2 few 14 TGTGCCAGCAGTGTACAGGGGGCGGCCAACGTCCTGACTTTC CASSVQGAANVLTF
- TRBJ1-1 TRBV5-5 - 18 TGTGCCAGCAGCTTGGATTGGAGTAATCAGGGAGTGGATACTGAAGCTTTCTTT CASSLDWSNQGVDTEAFF